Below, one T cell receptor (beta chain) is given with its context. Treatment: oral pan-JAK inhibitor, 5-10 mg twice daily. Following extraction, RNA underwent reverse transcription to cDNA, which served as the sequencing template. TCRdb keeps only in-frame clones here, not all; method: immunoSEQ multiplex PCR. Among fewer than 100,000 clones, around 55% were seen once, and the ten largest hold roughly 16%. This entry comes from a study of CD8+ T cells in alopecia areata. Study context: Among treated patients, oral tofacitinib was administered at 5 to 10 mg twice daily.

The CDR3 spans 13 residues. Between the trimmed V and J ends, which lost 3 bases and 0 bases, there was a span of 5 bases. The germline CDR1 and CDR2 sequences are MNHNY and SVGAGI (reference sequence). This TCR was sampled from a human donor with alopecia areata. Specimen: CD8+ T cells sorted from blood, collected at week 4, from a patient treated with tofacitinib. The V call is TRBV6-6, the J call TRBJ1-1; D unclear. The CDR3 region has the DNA TGTGCCAGCAGTTATAACCTGAACACTGAAGCTTTCTTT. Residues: CASSYNLNTEAFF.